Described below is a single T cell receptor beta chain sequence and its context. Study processing details: Amplifying reference gene primers gave estimates of nucleated cell counts. This table comes from immunoSEQ multiplex PCR, and its TCRdb copy is limited to in-frame clones, with some not included. The D gene and trimming were derived from the DNA, and the V and J assignments and clone size from that table. The data show 250,000 to 350,000 clones, with about 85% seen just once and over 3.5% held by the top ten. The data stem from a study of blood T cell repertoires in COVID-19. At the level of the study: Material from acute and convalescent COVID-19 was sourced from the United States, Italy and Spain. T cells, B-cell-depleted T cells, or PBMCs supplied cDNA or gDNA.

This CDR3 comprises 13 residues. CDR1 and CDR2 from the germline V gene are SGHRS and YFSETQ. V shed 2 bases and J shed 5 bases, with 10 bases lying between them. V and J are TRBV5-1 and TRBJ1-1; D unresolved. Source material: peripheral blood. The origin of this receptor is a woman in her forties or fifties with active or convalescent COVID-19. The CDR3 spells CASSFIRETEAFF. In DNA form, the CDR3 reads TGCGCCAGCAGCTTCATCCGGGAAACTGAAGCTTTCTTT. Filled out from reference TRBV5-1 and TRBJ1-1, the complete variable domain reads KAGVTQTPRYLIKTRGQQVTLSCSPISGHRSVSWYQQTPGQGLQFLFEYFSETQRNKGNFPGRFSGRQFSNSRSEMNVSTLELGDSALYLCASSFIRETEAFFGQGTRLTVV.